The rows below give T cell receptor beta chains drawn from one sample of a study of CD8+CD57+ T cells in acquired aplastic anemia. MiXCR, run by TCRdb on the reads, gives a single entry per CDR3 protein. Found here are more than 150,000 distinct CDR3 sequences, approximately 46% of them singletons; the top ten hold around 2.7%. Sequences were obtained from sorted CD4+, CD8+, or CD8+CD57+ T cells (not recorded which) from PBMCs. All receptors come from a human donor in good health. Each CDR3 is given with its conserved first and last residue. A D gene is named only where the DNA matches it firmly. Only some rows state a clone size, as once, few, many or a class for expanded clones.

J gene,V gene,clone size,D gene,CDR3 DNA,CDR3 protein
TRBJ2-1,TRBV19,-,TRBD2,TGTGCAACTAGCGTAATCTACAATGAGCAGTTCTTC,CATSVIYNEQFF
TRBJ1-2,TRBV24-1,-,TRBD1,TGTGCCACCAGTGAACGGACAGGGGCTGGCTACACCTTC,CATSERTGAGYTF
TRBJ2-5,TRBV14,-,-,TGTGCCAGCACCCTAGGTCTAGGCAGCCAAGAGACCCAGTACTTC,CASTLGLGSQETQYF
TRBJ2-3,TRBV10-3,many,TRBD2,TGTGCCATCAGGAGGACTAGCGGGGGCACAGATACGCAGTATTTT,CAIRRTSGGTDTQYF
TRBJ1-2,TRBV20-1,-,-,TGCAGTGCTAACAGGGCAATCTATGGCTACACCTTC,CSANRAIYGYTF
TRBJ2-1,TRBV24-1,-,-,TGTGCCACCGGCTGGGGAGATGAGCAGTTCTTC,CATGWGDEQFF
TRBJ2-3,TRBV9,many,-,TGTGCCAGCAGCCCGCAGACGGGGATATCAGATACGCAGTATTTT,CASSPQTGISDTQYF
TRBJ1-6,TRBV20-1,-,TRBD1,TGCAGTGCTAGACCAAGACAGGGTTACTCACCCCTCCACTTT,CSARPRQGYSPLHF
TRBJ2-7,TRBV2,-,TRBD1,TGTGCCAGCAGTCCCGGACAGGGACCCGAGCAGTACTTC,CASSPGQGPEQYF
TRBJ2-4,TRBV11-2,-,-,TGTGCCAGCAGCTTAGGGTTCAGCGAGGGGAGAGGGGCCAAAAACATTCAGTACTTC,CASSLGFSEGRGAKNIQYF
TRBJ2-7,TRBV5-6,few,-,TGTGCCAGCGGATTCGGTTCGACAGCGTCCTACGAGCAGTACTTC,CASGFGSTASYEQYF
TRBJ2-3,TRBV20-1,-,TRBD2,TGCAGTGCTAGAAAAGCGGGGGGGCAATCAGATACGCAGTATTTT,CSARKAGGQSDTQYF
TRBJ1-1,TRBV6-5,many,TRBD1,TGTGCCAGCAGTCCTGACAGGGGGCCAAACACTGAAGCTTTCTTT,CASSPDRGPNTEAFF
TRBJ1-3,TRBV5-1,few,-,TGCGCCAGCAGCTTAGGACCGTCCTCTGGAAACACCATATATTTT,CASSLGPSSGNTIYF
TRBJ2-2,TRBV15,-,TRBD1,TGTGCCACCAGCAGAGCCCCGGGACAGAAATTCACCGGGGAGCTGTTTTTT,CATSRAPGQKFTGELFF
TRBJ2-5,TRBV18,-,-,TGTGCCAGCTCACCTGGACAGCAAGAGACCAAGTACTTC,CASSPGQQETKYF
TRBJ2-7,TRBV7-2,many,-,TGTGCCAGCAGCGCCACAGGACTCGAGCAGTACTTC,CASSATGLEQYF
TRBJ2-3,TRBV5-6,-,TRBD1,TGTGCCAGCAGCGGAGACAGGGGGGGTAAGGCCTTCACAGATACGCAGTATTTT,CASSGDRGGKAFTDTQYF
TRBJ1-3,TRBV28,-,-,TGTGCCAGCAGTAACGGGGGCTCGGCTGGAAACACCATATATTTT,CASSNGGSAGNTIYF
TRBJ2-5,TRBV20-1,-,-,TGCAGTGCTAGAGATCAAGGGCTTCCCGCCGGGACCCAGTACTTC,CSARDQGLPAGTQYF
TRBJ1-4,TRBV15,-,-,TGTGTCACCAGCAGGGGCAGAGCTGCAACTAATGAAAAACTGTCTTTT,CVTSRGRAATNEKLSF
TRBJ1-2,TRBV24-1,-,TRBD1,TGTGCCACCAGTGACCGGGGCAGGGGGTTCGGCTACACCTTC,CATSDRGRGFGYTF
TRBJ2-5,TRBV7-2,few,-,TGTGCCACGAGAACCGGGCCTACAGCGACCCAGTACTTC,CATRTGPTATQYF
TRBJ2-5,TRBV9,-,-,TGTGCCAGCAGCGGAGGAAAAGAGACCCAGTACTTC,CASSGGKETQYF
TRBJ1-1,TRBV29-1,many,-,TGCAGCGTTGTCGTTGGGGGGAACACTGAAGCTTTCTTT,CSVVVGGNTEAFF
TRBJ1-4,TRBV7-9,many,-,TGTGCCAGCAGCTTCTCCCTGGGGGAAAAACTGTTTTTT,CASSFSLGEKLFF
TRBJ1-1,TRBV5-5,-,-,TGTGCCAACAGCCCGGTGAAGGGCCCCACTGAAGCTTTCTTT,CANSPVKGPTEAFF
TRBJ2-5,TRBV4-2,-,-,TGTGCCAGCAGCCAAGGGGGTGAAGGGGTAGAGACCCAGTACTTC,CASSQGGEGVETQYF
TRBJ2-7,TRBV5-1,-,-,TGCGCCAGCAGCTTGGGACCGATTTCGAGGAACGAGCAGTACTTC,CASSLGPISRNEQYF
TRBJ1-2,TRBV10-3,few,-,TGTGCCATCACCTCAGACAGACTCCAGACCAGCGGCTACACCTTC,CAITSDRLQTSGYTF
TRBJ2-7,TRBV2,once,TRBD1,TGTGCCAGCACCACGGGACAGATCTCCTACGAGCAGTACTTC,CASTTGQISYEQYF
TRBJ2-6,TRBV19,-,-,TGTGCCAGTAGTATAGCTGGCGGGTCTGGGGCCAACGTCCTGACTTTC,CASSIAGGSGANVLTF
TRBJ1-1,TRBV5-6,many,-,TGTGCCAGCAGCTTGCTCCTTACAGGGACCACTGAAGCTTTCTTT,CASSLLLTGTTEAFF
TRBJ2-5,TRBV5-4,-,-,TGTGCCAGCAGCTGGGGGGGCCGGAGCCGGGGGCCAGAGACCCAGTACTTC,CASSWGGRSRGPETQYF
TRBJ1-4,TRBV19,-,-,TGTGCCAGTAGTATCAATTCAGGGGTGGGTGAAAAACTGTTTTTT,CASSINSGVGEKLFF
TRBJ1-2,TRBV7-2,-,-,TGTGCCAGCAGCTTAGCGTATGGCTACACCTTC,CASSLAYGYTF
TRBJ2-7,TRBV20-1,once,-,TGCAGTGCGAGGGTGGCCCTCAAGACCTACGAGCAGTACTTC,CSARVALKTYEQYF
TRBJ1-1,TRBV4-2,many,-,TGTGCCAGCAGCCAACAACCCCGCTCTGAAGCTTTCTTT,CASSQQPRSEAFF
TRBJ2-1,TRBV7-2,-,-,TGTGCCGTCGGAGATCTCAATGAGCAGTTCTTC,CAVGDLNEQFF
TRBJ1-1,TRBV3-1,-,-,TGTGCCAGCAGCTTTAGGCGGGGGAACGGTGAAGCTTTCTTT,CASSFRRGNGEAFF
TRBJ1-1,TRBV6-5,-,-,TGTGCCAGCAGTTACTCGAATAGAGAGGGCGCTGAAGCTTTCTTT,CASSYSNREGAEAFF
TRBJ2-3,TRBV11-1,few,TRBD2,TGTGCCAGCAGCTTCTGGACTAGCGGGAGGGGATTACCAACCGCAGATACGCAGTATTTT,CASSFWTSGRGLPTADTQYF
TRBJ1-1,TRBV12-5,many,-,TGTGCTAGTGGTTTGGACGGGCGGATGGGCACTGAAGCTTTCTTT,CASGLDGRMGTEAFF
TRBJ2-7,TRBV7-6,many,-,TGTGCCAGCAGCTCCCTCCGGGGATCCTACGAGCAGTACTTC,CASSSLRGSYEQYF
TRBJ2-5,TRBV10-3,many,TRBD1,TGTGCCATCAGTGAGTCCTCCGGGACAGGGGTACAAGAGACCCAGTACTTC,CAISESSGTGVQETQYF